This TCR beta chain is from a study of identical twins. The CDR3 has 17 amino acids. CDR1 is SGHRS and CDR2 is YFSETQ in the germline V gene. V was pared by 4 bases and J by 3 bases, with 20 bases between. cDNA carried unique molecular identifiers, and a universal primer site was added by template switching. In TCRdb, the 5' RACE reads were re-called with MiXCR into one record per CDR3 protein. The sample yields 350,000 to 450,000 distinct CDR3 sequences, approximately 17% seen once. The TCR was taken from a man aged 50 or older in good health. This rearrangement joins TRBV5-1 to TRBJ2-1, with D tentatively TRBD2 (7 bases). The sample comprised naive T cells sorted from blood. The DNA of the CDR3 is TGCGCCAGCAGCCCCGCTGGGTCGCGGGGGCTCTACAATGAGCAGTTCTTC. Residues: CASSPAGSRGLYNEQFF.